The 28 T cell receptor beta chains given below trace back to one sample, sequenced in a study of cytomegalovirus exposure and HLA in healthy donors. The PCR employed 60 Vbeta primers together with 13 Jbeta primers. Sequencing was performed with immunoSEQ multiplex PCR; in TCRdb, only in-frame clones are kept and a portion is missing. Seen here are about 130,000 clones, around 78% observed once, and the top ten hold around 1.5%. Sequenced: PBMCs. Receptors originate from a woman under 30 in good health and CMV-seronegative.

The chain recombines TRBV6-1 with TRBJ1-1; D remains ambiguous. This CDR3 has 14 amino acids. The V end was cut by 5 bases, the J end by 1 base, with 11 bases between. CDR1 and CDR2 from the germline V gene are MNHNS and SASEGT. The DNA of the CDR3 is TGTGCCAGCAGTTCGAACGGGGAGAACACTGAAGCTTTCTTT. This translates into CASSSNGENTEAFF.

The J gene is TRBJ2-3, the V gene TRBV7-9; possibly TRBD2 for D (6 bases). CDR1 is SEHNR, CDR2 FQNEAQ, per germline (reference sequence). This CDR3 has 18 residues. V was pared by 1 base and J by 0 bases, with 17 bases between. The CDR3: CASSLVRVAAASTDTQYF. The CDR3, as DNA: TGTGCCAGCAGCTTAGTACGGGTAGCGGCAGCTAGCACAGATACGCAGTATTTT.

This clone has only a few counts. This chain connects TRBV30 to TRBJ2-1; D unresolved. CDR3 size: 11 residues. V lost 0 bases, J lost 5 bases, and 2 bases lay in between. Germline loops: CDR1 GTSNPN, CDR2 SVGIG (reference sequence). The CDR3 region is CAWSVDNEQFF. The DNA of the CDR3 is TGTGCCTGGAGTGTCGACAATGAGCAGTTCTTC.

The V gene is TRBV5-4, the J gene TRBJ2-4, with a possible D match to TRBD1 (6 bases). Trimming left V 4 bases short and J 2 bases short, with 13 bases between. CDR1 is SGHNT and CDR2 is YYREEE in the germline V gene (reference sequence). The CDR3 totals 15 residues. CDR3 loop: CASSATQGTKNIQYF. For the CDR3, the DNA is TGTGCCAGCAGCGCCACTCAGGGGACCAAAAACATTCAGTACTTC.

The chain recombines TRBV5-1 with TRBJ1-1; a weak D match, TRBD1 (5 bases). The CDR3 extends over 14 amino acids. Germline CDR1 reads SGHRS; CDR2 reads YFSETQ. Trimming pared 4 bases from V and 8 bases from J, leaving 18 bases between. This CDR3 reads CASSPGGEGTEAFF. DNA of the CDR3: TGCGCCAGCAGCCCGGGGGGGGAGGGCACGGAAGCTTTCTTT.

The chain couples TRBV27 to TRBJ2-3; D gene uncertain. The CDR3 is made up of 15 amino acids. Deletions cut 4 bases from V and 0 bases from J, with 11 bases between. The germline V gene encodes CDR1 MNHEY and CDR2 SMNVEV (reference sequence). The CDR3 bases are TGTGCCAGCAGTTGGAGTCCAAGTAGCACAGATACGCAGTATTTT. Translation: CASSWSPSSTDTQYF.

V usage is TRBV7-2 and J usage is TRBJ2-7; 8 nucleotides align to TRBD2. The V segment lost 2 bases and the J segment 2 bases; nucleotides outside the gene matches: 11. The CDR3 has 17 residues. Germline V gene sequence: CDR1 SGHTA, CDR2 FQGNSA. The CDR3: CASSLSIQAGGPYEQYF. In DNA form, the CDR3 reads TGTGCCAGCAGCTTAAGCATTCAGGCGGGAGGACCCTACGAGCAGTACTTC.

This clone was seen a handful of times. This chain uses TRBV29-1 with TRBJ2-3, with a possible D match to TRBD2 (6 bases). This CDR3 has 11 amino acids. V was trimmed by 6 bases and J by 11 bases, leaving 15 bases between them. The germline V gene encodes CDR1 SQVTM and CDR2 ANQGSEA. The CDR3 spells CSVGTAAEQYF. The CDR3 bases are TGCAGCGTCGGGACTGCCGCCGAGCAGTATTTT.

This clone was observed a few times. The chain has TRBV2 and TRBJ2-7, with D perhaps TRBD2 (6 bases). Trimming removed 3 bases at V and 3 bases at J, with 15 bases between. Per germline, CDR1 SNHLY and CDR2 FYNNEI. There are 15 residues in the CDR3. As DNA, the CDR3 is TGTGCCAGCAGTGAGGGACTTACGGATTACTACGAGCAGTACTTC. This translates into CASSEGLTDYYEQYF.

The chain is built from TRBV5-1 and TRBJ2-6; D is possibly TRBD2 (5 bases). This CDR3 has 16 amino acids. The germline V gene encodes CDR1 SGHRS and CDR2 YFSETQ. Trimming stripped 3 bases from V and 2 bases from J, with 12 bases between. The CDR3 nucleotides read TGCGCCAGCAGCTCGATCGGGATTACTGGGGCCAACGTCCTGACTTTC. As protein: CASSSIGITGANVLTF.

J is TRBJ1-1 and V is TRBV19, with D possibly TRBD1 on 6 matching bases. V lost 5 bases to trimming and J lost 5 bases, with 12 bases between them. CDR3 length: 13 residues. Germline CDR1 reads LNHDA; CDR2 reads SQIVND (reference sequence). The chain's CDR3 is CASSLTGRTEAFF. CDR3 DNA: TGTGCCAGTAGTCTAACAGGGAGAACTGAAGCTTTCTTT.

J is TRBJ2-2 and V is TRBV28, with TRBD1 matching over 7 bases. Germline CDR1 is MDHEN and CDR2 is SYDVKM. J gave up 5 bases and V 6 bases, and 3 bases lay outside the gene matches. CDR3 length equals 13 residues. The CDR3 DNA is TGTGCCAGCAGCCCAGGGGGAACCGGGGAGCTGTTTTTT. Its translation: CASSPGGTGELFF.

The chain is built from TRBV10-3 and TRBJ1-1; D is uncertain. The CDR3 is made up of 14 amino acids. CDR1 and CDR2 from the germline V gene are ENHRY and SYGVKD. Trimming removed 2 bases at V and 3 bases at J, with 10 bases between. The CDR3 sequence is CAISEGGKDTEAFF. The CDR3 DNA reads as TGTGCCATCAGTGAGGGCGGAAAGGACACTGAAGCTTTCTTT.

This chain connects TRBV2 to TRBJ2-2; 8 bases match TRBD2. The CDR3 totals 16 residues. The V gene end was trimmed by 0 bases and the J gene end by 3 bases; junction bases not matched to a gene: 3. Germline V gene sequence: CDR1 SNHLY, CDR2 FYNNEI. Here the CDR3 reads CASSEAEREYTGELFF. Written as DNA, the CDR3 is TGTGCCAGCAGTGAAGCGGAGCGGGAGTACACCGGGGAGCTGTTTTTT.

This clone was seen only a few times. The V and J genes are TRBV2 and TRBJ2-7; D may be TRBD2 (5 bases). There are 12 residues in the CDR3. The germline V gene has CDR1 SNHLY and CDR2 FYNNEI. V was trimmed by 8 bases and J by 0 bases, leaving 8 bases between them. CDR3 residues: CASGRGSYEQYF. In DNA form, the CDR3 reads TGTGCCAGCGGCCGGGGCTCCTACGAGCAGTACTTC.

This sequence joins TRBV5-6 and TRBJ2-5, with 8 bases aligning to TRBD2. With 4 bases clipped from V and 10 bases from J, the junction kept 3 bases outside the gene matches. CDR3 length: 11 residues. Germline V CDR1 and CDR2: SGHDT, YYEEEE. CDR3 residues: CASSREGRQYF. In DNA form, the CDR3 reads TGTGCCAGCAGCCGGGAGGGACGCCAGTACTTC. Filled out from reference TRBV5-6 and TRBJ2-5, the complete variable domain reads DAGVTQSPTHLIKTRGQQVTLRCSPKSGHDTVSWYQQALGQGPQFIFQYYEEEERQRGNFPDRFSGHQFPNYSSELNVNALLLGDSALYLCASSREGRQYFGPGTRLLVL.

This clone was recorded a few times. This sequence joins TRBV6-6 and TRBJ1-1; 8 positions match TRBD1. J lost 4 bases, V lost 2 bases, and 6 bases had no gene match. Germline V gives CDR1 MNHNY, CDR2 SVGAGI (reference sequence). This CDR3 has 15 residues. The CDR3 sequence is CASSYSQGAGTEAFF. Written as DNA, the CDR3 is TGTGCCAGCAGTTACAGTCAGGGGGCCGGCACTGAAGCTTTCTTT.

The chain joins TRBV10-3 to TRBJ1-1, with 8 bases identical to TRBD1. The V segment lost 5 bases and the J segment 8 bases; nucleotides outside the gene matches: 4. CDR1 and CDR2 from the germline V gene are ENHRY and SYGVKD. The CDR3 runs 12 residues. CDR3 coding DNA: TGTGCCATCAGTAAGACAGGGGCCGAAGCTTTCTTT. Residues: CAISKTGAEAFF.

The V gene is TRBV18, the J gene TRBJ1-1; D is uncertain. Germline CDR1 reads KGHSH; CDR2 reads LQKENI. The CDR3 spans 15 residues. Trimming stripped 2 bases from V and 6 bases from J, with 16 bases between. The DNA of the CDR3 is TGTGCCAGCTCACCATTGTTCGAAGCGCTGCCTGAAGCTTTCTTT. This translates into CASSPLFEALPEAFF.

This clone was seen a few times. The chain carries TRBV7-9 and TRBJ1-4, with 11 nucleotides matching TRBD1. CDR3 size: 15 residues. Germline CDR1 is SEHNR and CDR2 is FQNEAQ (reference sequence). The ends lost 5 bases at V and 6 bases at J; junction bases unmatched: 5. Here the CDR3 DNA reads TGTGCCAGCAGCCCCGGGACAGGGGGGCATGAAAAACTGTTTTTT. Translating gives CASSPGTGGHEKLFF.

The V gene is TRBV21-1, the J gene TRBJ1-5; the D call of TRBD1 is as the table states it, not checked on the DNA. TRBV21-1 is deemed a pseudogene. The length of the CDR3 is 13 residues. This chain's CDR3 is CAGTGKGNQPQHF. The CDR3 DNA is TGTGCCGGTACAGGGAAAGGCAATCAGCCCCAGCATTTT.

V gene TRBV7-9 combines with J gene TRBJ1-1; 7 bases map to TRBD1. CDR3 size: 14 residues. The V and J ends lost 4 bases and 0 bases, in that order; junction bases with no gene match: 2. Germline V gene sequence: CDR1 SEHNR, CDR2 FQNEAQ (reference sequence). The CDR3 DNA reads TGTGCCAGCAGCTACAGGGGTTTGAACACTGAAGCTTTCTTT. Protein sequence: CASSYRGLNTEAFF.

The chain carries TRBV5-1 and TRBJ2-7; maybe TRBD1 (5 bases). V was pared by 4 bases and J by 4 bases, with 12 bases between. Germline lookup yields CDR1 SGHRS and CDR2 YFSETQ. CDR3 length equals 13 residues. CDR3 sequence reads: CASSVDILYEQYF. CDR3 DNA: TGCGCCAGCAGCGTGGACATATTATACGAGCAGTACTTC.

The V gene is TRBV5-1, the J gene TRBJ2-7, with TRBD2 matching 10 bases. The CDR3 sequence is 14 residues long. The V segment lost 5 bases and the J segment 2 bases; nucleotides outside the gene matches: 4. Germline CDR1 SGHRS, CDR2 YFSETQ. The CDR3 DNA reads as TGCGCCAGCAGTAGGACTAGCGGACCCTACGAGCAGTACTTC. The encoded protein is CASSRTSGPYEQYF.

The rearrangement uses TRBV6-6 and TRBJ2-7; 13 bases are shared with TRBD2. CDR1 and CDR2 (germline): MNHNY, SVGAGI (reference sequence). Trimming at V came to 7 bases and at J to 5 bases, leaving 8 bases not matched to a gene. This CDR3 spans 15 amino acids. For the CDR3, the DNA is TGTGCCAGCACCTTACTAGCGGGAGGGCCCGACGAGCAGTACTTC. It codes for CASTLLAGGPDEQYF.

DNA of the CDR3: TGTGCCAGCAGCTTAGGGGGGGCTGGGGCCAACGTCCTGACTTTC. It codes for CASSLGGAGANVLTF. J is TRBJ2-6 and V is TRBV7-6, with D perhaps matching TRBD2 (6 bases). Germline loops: CDR1 SGHVS, CDR2 FNYEAQ. CDR3 length: 15 amino acids. V lost 1 base to trimming and J lost 2 bases, with 6 bases between them.

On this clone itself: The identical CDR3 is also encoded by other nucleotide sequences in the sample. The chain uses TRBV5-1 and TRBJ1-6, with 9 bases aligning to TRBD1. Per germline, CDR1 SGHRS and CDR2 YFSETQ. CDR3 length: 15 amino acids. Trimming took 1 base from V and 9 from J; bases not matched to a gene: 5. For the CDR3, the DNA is TGCGCCAGCAGCTTGAAGGGACAGGGTGGTTCACCCCTCCACTTT. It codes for CASSLKGQGGSPLHF.

CDR3 residues: CSVEDRGGDQPQHF. The CDR3 DNA reads TGCAGCGTTGAAGATCGAGGGGGGGATCAGCCCCAGCATTTT. The chain is built from TRBV29-1 and TRBJ1-5; D is perhaps TRBD1 (6 bases). This CDR3 contains 14 residues. V was trimmed by 0 bases and J by 5 bases, leaving 11 bases between them. Germline values: CDR1 SQVTM, CDR2 ANQGSEA.